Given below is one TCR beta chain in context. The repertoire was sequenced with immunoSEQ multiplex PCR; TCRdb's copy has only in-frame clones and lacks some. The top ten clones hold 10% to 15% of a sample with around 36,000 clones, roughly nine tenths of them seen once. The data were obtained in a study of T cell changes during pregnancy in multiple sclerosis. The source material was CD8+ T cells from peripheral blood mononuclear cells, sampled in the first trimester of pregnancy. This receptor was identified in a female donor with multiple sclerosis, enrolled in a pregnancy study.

The CDR3 protein is CASTQWGGSTDTQYF. Written as DNA, the CDR3 is TGTGCCAGCACCCAATGGGGGGGAAGCACAGATACGCAGTATTTT. The chain employs TRBV6-6 and TRBJ2-3; TRBD2 aligns across 7 bases. This CDR3 region has 15 residues. V dropped 7 bases and J dropped 0; count of bases not matched to a gene: 7. Germline V gene lookup returns CDR1 MNHNY and CDR2 SVGAGI (reference sequence).